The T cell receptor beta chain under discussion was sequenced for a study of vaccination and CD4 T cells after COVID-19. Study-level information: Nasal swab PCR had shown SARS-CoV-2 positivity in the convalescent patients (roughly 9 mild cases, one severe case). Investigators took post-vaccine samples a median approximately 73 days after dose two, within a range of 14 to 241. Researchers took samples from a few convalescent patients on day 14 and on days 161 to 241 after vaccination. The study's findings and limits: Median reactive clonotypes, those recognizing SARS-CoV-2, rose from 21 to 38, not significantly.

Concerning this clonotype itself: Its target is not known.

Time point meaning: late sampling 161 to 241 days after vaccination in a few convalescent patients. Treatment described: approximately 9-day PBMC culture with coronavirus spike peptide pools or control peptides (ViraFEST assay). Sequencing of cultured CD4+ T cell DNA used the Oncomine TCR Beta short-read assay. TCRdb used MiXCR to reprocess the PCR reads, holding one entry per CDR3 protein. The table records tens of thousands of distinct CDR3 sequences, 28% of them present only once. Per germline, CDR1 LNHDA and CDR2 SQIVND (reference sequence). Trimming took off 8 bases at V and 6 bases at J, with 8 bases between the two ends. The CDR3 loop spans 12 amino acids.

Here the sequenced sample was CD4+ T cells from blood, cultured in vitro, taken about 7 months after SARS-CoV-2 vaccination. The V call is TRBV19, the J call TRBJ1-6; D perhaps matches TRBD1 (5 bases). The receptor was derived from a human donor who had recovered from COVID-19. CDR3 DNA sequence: TGTGCCAGTCAGACAGTTAATTCACCCCTCCACTTT. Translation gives CASQTVNSPLHF.